One and the same sample provided the 29 T cell receptor beta chains below, sequenced in a study of cytomegalovirus exposure and HLA in healthy donors. Using immunoSEQ multiplex PCR, the repertoire was profiled, and TCRdb retains in-frame clones only, with some absent. This repertoire shows fewer than 130,000 clones, around 90% found once; its top ten account for about 2%. Material: PBMCs. The receptors shown here come from a woman aged 18-30 years in good health and CMV-seronegative.

This clone was picked up a small number of times. The chain employs TRBV11-2 and TRBJ1-2; TRBD1 agrees at 7 bases. V trimming: 7 bases; J trimming: 1 base; junction bases outside the gene matches: 9. This CDR3 has 15 amino acids. Germline V gene data show CDR1 as SGHAT and CDR2 as FQNNGV. The CDR3 here is CASNPPTGDNYGYTF. The CDR3 nucleotides are TGTGCCAGCAACCCACCAACAGGGGATAACTATGGCTACACCTTC.

The V gene is TRBV7-9, the J gene TRBJ1-2; 7 positions match TRBD1. V dropped 5 bases and J dropped 5; count of bases not matched to a gene: 5. The CDR3 contains 13 residues. Germline V gene lookup returns CDR1 SEHNR and CDR2 FQNEAQ (reference sequence). Here the CDR3 DNA reads TGTGCCAGCAGCGCAACGACAGGGTATGGCTACACCTTC. Amino acids: CASSATTGYGYTF.

In the case of this clone: The junction shows a germline mismatch at one end, possibly a read error. V gene TRBV2 combines with J gene TRBJ2-5; TRBD2 matches at 8 bases. Germline-derived CDR1 and CDR2 are SNHLY and FYNNEI. This CDR3 comprises 16 residues. As DNA, the CDR3 is TGTGCCAGCAGTGAAGGGGCAGAAGCGGGAGTATTAGCGAGGGACTTC. It yields the protein CASSEGAEAGVLARDF.

The CDR3 region has the DNA TGCAGCGTCGGCGGACCGGGACTCCAGAAGTACGAGCAGTACTTC. This gives the protein CSVGGPGLQKYEQYF. J is TRBJ2-7 and V is TRBV29-1; D might be TRBD2 (6 bases). Trimming cost V 6 bases and J 4 bases, with 22 bases left between them. The length of the CDR3 is 15 residues. Per the germline V gene, CDR1 is SQVTM and CDR2 is ANQGSEA.

This rearrangement joins TRBV6-1 to TRBJ2-5; 7 bases align to TRBD2. Germline CDR1 is MNHNS and CDR2 is SASEGT. This CDR3 contains 15 residues. V was clipped by 4 bases and J by 5 bases; unmatched bases: 10. CDR3 amino acids: CASSVGGVDWETQYF. The CDR3, as DNA: TGTGCCAGCAGTGTTGGGGGGGTCGATTGGGAGACCCAGTACTTC.

The chain carries TRBV30 and TRBJ1-1; 8 bases are shared with TRBD1. Germline trimming cut 4 bases from V and 6 bases from J; bases unmatched to any gene: 10. The CDR3 extends over 14 amino acids. Per the germline V gene, CDR1 is GTSNPN and CDR2 is SVGIG (reference sequence). The CDR3: CAWTGLTGEPEAFF. DNA of the CDR3: TGTGCCTGGACGGGTCTGACAGGGGAGCCTGAAGCTTTCTTT. The entire variable domain, with the rest obtained from reference TRBV30 and TRBJ1-1, is as follows: SQTIHQWPATLVQPVGSPLSLECTVEGTSNPNLYWYRQAAGRGLQLLFYSVGIGQISSEVPQNLSASRPQDRQFILSSKKLLLSDSGFYLCAWTGLTGEPEAFFGQGTRLTVV.

The rearrangement links TRBV19 to TRBJ1-2, with D possibly TRBD1 on 5 matching bases. This CDR3 spans 13 amino acids. Germline V CDR1 and CDR2: LNHDA, SQIVND (reference sequence). The V gene lost 10 bases and the J gene lost 4 bases, with 16 bases spanning the gap. The CDR3 nucleotides are TGTGCCACCTCATGGGGGGTCTCCTATGGCTACACCTTC. Translation: CATSWGVSYGYTF.

The J gene is TRBJ2-2, the V gene TRBV7-3; maybe TRBD2 (5 bases). V shed 3 bases and J shed 6 bases, with 14 bases lying between them. The CDR3 has 15 residues. The germline gives CDR1 SGHTA, CDR2 FQGTGA. Written as DNA, the CDR3 is TGTGCCAGCAGCTTTTTACGGCTAGCCGCCGGGGAGCTGTTTTTT. This encodes CASSFLRLAAGELFF.

The chain is built from TRBV27 and TRBJ1-2; 8 nucleotides line up with TRBD1. Germline lookup yields CDR1 MNHEY and CDR2 SMNVEV (reference sequence). The CDR3 spans 15 residues. Unmatched junction bases numbered 7, after V lost 5 bases and J lost 2 bases. The CDR3 loop reads CASSPLQGANYGYTF. CDR3 nucleotides: TGTGCCAGCAGTCCCCTCCAGGGGGCGAACTATGGCTACACCTTC.

This clone was observed a single time. This rearrangement joins TRBV12-2 to TRBJ2-1; TRBD1 is taken as the D call from the table, unchecked against the DNA. TRBV12-2 is flagged as a pseudogene. The CDR3 covers 11 residues. CDR3 region: CASRPFNEQFF. The DNA of the CDR3 is TGTGCAAGTCGCCCATTCAATGAGCAGTTCTTC.

The chain recombines TRBV27 with TRBJ2-5; TRBD2 aligns across 10 bases. Trimming at V came to 4 bases and at J to 1 base, leaving 3 bases not matched to a gene. This CDR3 is built from 15 residues. The V gene's germline CDR1 is MNHEY and CDR2 SMNVEV (reference sequence). The DNA for the CDR3 is TGTGCCAGCAGTTCTCTAGCGGGAGCCCAAGAGACCCAGTACTTC. Translation gives CASSSLAGAQETQYF.

This sequence joins TRBV7-2 and TRBJ2-1; possibly TRBD1 for D (6 bases). In germline, CDR1 is SGHTA, CDR2 FQGNSA. The V and J ends lost 1 base and 1 base respectively, with 17 bases between them. The CDR3 sequence is 18 residues long. CDR3 nucleotides: TGTGCCAGCAGCTTAGAGGAAACAGGGATAGGATCCTACAATGAGCAGTTCTTC. As protein: CASSLEETGIGSYNEQFF.

The rearrangement uses TRBV25-1 and TRBJ2-7; 8 bases agree with TRBD2. The germline V gene encodes CDR1 MGHDK and CDR2 SYGVNS. The CDR3 runs 15 residues. Unmatched junction bases numbered 6, after V lost 3 bases and J lost 2 bases. This CDR3 reads CASSDLTSVTYEQYF. CDR3 DNA: TGTGCCAGCAGTGATTTGACTAGCGTTACCTACGAGCAGTACTTC.

The count of this clone is one. The V gene is TRBV28, the J gene TRBJ1-1, with TRBD1 as a possible D gene (6 bases). CDR1 and CDR2 (germline): MDHEN, SYDVKM. The V end was cut by 5 bases, the J end by 3 bases, with 13 bases between. The CDR3 extends over 14 amino acids. CDR3 in amino acids: CASSHITGYTEAFF. The CDR3, as DNA: TGTGCCAGCAGTCATATCACAGGGTACACTGAAGCTTTCTTT.

The chain recombines TRBV28 with TRBJ1-5; D not certain. V was cut by 6 bases and J by 7 bases, with 10 bases left in between. Germline V gene lookup returns CDR1 MDHEN and CDR2 SYDVKM. The CDR3 runs to 12 residues. The CDR3 bases are TGTGCCAGCAGCCCGGAGGGCCAGCCCCAGCATTTT. This codes for CASSPEGQPQHF.

The sample holds a few counts of this clone. This chain joins TRBV4-2 and TRBJ2-3; possibly TRBD2 for D (5 bases). The V gene lost 2 bases and the J gene lost 6 bases, with 15 bases spanning the gap. Germline V lookup: CDR1 LGHNA, CDR2 YNFKEQ. CDR3 size: 15 residues. This chain's CDR3 is CASSQKSGSVDTQYF. CDR3 nucleotides: TGTGCCAGCAGCCAAAAATCGGGTAGCGTTGATACGCAGTATTTT.

The chain is built from TRBV18 and TRBJ2-5; 11 nucleotides line up with TRBD2. The trim removed 6 bases at V and 3 bases at J, leaving 12 bases unmatched. This CDR3 is built from 17 residues. The germline CDR1 and CDR2 sequences are KGHSH and LQKENI. In nucleotides, the CDR3 is TGTGCCAGCTCCCTTCTCGCCCTAGCGGGGGGTGAAGAGACCCAGTACTTC. Its protein is CASSLLALAGGEETQYF. Supplemented by reference TRBV18 and TRBJ2-5, the full variable domain reads NAGVMQNPRHLVRRRGQEARLRCSPMKGHSHVYWYRQLPEEGLKFMVYLQKENIIDESGMPKERFSAEFPKEGPSILRIQQVVRGDSAAYFCASSLLALAGGEETQYFGPGTRLLVL.

The V gene is TRBV28, the J gene TRBJ2-5, with a possible D match to TRBD1 (6 bases). V gave up 3 bases and J gave up 5 bases, with 10 bases separating them. This CDR3 has 13 residues. CDR1 is MDHEN and CDR2 is SYDVKM in the germline V gene. This CDR3 reads CASSFGGGETQYF. The CDR3 nucleotides are TGTGCCAGCAGTTTTGGGGGCGGGGAGACCCAGTACTTC.

This clone was seen only once. CDR3 sequence reads: CASSQATSGGREQYF. In DNA form, the CDR3 reads TGCGCCAGCAGCCAAGCGACTAGCGGGGGGAGGGAGCAGTACTTC. This chain joins TRBV4-3 and TRBJ2-7; 13 bases match TRBD2. CDR1 LGHNA and CDR2 YSLEER come from the germline V gene. J was trimmed by 7 bases and V by 1 base; bases with no gene match: 4. The CDR3 has 15 residues.

This rearrangement joins TRBV4-1 to TRBJ2-2, with D possibly TRBD1 on 6 matching bases. CDR1 is MGHRA, CDR2 YSYEKL, per germline. V was shortened by 2 bases and J by 6 bases, with 22 bases between the two germline ends. This CDR3 comprises 18 residues. The CDR3 region is CASSQLGRGAIGAGELFF. The CDR3 DNA follows: TGCGCCAGCAGCCAACTTGGCAGGGGAGCAATAGGGGCCGGGGAGCTGTTTTTT.

This sequence joins TRBV19 and TRBJ1-1; no definite D call. Germline CDR1 and CDR2: LNHDA and SQIVND (reference sequence). CDR3 length equals 11 residues. V shed 7 bases and J shed 5 bases, with 8 bases lying between them. The CDR3 spells CASTSVTEAFF. CDR3 coding DNA: TGTGCCAGTACCTCGGTGACTGAAGCTTTCTTT. Looking up the rest from reference TRBV19 and TRBJ1-1 gives the full variable domain: DGGITQSPKYLFRKEGQNVTLSCEQNLNHDAMYWYRQDPGQGLRLIYYSQIVNDFQKGDIAEGYSVSREKKESFPLTVTSAQKNPTAFYLCASTSVTEAFFGQGTRLTVV.

The chain is built from TRBV28 and TRBJ2-5; 9 nucleotides align to TRBD2. V was clipped by 7 bases and J by 2 bases; unmatched bases: 14. Germline V gene lookup returns CDR1 MDHEN and CDR2 SYDVKM. This CDR3 comprises 17 residues. The CDR3 nucleotides are TGTGCCAGCACCACCTCCGAGGCGGGGGGGCCTCAAGAGACCCAGTACTTC. Translation: CASTTSEAGGPQETQYF. Full variable domain (missing parts from reference TRBV28 and TRBJ2-5): DVKVTQSSRYLVKRTGEKVFLECVQDMDHENMFWYRQDPGLGLRLIYFSYDVKMKEKGDIPEGYSVSREKKERFSLILESASTNQTSMYLCASTTSEAGGPQETQYFGPGTRLLVL.

This sequence joins TRBV23-1 and TRBJ1-2; maybe TRBD1 (6 bases). TRBV23-1 is an ORF for which the function is uncertain. CDR3 length equals 14 residues. V was cut by 6 bases and J by 3 bases, with 14 bases left in between. CDR3 residues: CASSSGQPDYGYTF. Written as DNA, the CDR3 is TGCGCCAGCAGCTCCGGACAGCCGGACTATGGCTACACCTTC.

The V gene is TRBV19, the J gene TRBJ2-7; 10 bases are a match to TRBD1. The CDR3 contains 15 residues. J gave up 10 bases and V 3 bases, and 12 bases lay outside the gene matches. Germline CDR1 is LNHDA and CDR2 is SQIVND (reference sequence). The DNA of the CDR3 is TGTGCCAGTAGTATCGCCGGGACAGGGGACGTTAACCAGTACTTC. As protein: CASSIAGTGDVNQYF.

The CDR3 coding sequence is TGCGCCAGCAGCCACGTAACGGGACAGGGCCCTTGGGAGCAGTACTTC. It codes for CASSHVTGQGPWEQYF. The chain is built from TRBV4-1 and TRBJ2-7; TRBD1 aligns across 9 bases. The length of the CDR3 is 16 residues. V shed 3 bases and J 7 bases; nucleotides not matched to a gene: 13. Looked up from germline, CDR1 is MGHRA and CDR2 is YSYEKL.

The genes are TRBV7-3 and TRBJ2-7; 10 bases are shared with TRBD1. V shed 4 bases and J 2 bases; nucleotides not matched to a gene: 8. The CDR3 is made up of 16 amino acids. The germline CDR1 and CDR2 sequences are SGHTA and FQGTGA. The CDR3 sequence: CASSSDAGTGAYEQYF. The DNA of the CDR3 is TGTGCCAGCAGCTCCGATGCCGGGACAGGGGCCTACGAGCAGTACTTC.

J is TRBJ2-7 and V is TRBV27, with 7 bases identical to TRBD1. CDR3 size: 15 residues. In germline, CDR1 is MNHEY, CDR2 SMNVEV (reference sequence). With V trimmed by 5 bases and J by 2 bases, 9 bases remained unmatched. Here the CDR3 DNA reads TGTGCCAGCAGTGACACGGGACAGAAACCCTACGAGCAGTACTTC. This sequence encodes CASSDTGQKPYEQYF.

This chain connects TRBV6-6 to TRBJ1-2, with 7 positions matching TRBD1. The germline V gene has CDR1 MNHNY and CDR2 SVGAGI (reference sequence). This CDR3 contains 15 residues. J lost 8 bases, V lost 0 bases, and 9 bases had no gene match. This CDR3 reads CASSYSQGEIGGYTF. The CDR3 nucleotides are TGTGCCAGCAGTTACTCGCAGGGGGAAATCGGGGGCTACACCTTC.

This clone came up a few times. Here the CDR3 DNA reads TGTGCCAGCTCACCAGCACAGAACACTGAAGCTTTCTTT. Its translation: CASSPAQNTEAFF. This chain links TRBV18 with TRBJ1-1; the D is unclear. CDR1 is KGHSH and CDR2 is LQKENI in the germline V gene. The CDR3 is 13 amino acids. Trimming took 2 bases from V and 1 from J, leaving 5 bases between them.